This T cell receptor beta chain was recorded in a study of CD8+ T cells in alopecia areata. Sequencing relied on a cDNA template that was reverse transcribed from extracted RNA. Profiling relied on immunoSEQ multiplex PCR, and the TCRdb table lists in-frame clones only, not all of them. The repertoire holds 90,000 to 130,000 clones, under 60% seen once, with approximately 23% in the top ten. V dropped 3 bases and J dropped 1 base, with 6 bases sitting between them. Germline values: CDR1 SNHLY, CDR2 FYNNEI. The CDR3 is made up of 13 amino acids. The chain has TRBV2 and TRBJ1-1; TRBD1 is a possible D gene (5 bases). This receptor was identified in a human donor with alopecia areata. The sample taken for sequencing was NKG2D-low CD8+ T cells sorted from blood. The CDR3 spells CASSDTGNTEAFF. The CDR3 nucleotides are TGTGCCAGCAGTGATACAGGGAACACTGAAGCTTTCTTT.